One and the same sample provided the 30 T cell receptor beta chains below, sequenced in a study of blood T cell repertoires in COVID-19. Produced via immunoSEQ multiplex PCR; TCRdb's table is partial and in-frame only. The repertoire holds 200,000 to 250,000 clones, with over 75% as singletons. Sequencing was done on a sample of peripheral blood. These receptors all stem from a man aged 50 to 60 with COVID-19, enrolled during active disease.

The chain is built from TRBV24-1 and TRBJ2-7; 8 nucleotides agree with TRBD1. The CDR3 has 13 residues. CDR1 and CDR2 (germline): KGHDR, SFDVKD. Unmatched junction bases numbered 2, after V lost 2 bases and J lost 6 bases. CDR3 DNA sequence: TGTGCCACCAGTGATTCGACAGGGGTCGAGCAGTACTTC. It yields the protein CATSDSTGVEQYF.

The chain links TRBV9 to TRBJ1-3; D ambiguous. V was pared by 4 bases and J by 8 bases, with 10 bases between. CDR3 length: 12 residues. Germline V gene lookup returns CDR1 SGDLS and CDR2 YYNGEE. The CDR3 DNA is TGTGCCAGCAGCCCGAGGGAGGACACCATATATTTT. This encodes CASSPREDTIYF.

V and J are TRBV11-3 and TRBJ2-5; 8 bases line up with TRBD1. The V and J ends lost 5 bases and 2 bases, in that order; junction bases with no gene match: 4. Germline CDR1 and CDR2: SGHNT and YENEEA. The CDR3 is 14 amino acids. The CDR3 is CASSPGQGQETQYF. The DNA for the CDR3 is TGTGCCAGCAGCCCCGGACAGGGACAAGAGACCCAGTACTTC. The full variable domain, with the rest looked up from reference TRBV11-3 and TRBJ2-5, is EAGVVQSPRYKIIEKKQPVAFWCNPISGHNTLYWYLQNLGQGPELLIRYENEEAVDDSQLPKDRFSAERLKGVDSTLKIQPAELGDSAVYLCASSPGQGQETQYFGPGTRLLVL.

The chain links TRBV28 to TRBJ2-1, with 7 nucleotides matching TRBD2. This CDR3 spans 17 amino acids. J lost 0 bases, V lost 2 bases, and 7 bases had no gene match. Germline values: CDR1 MDHEN, CDR2 SYDVKM. The CDR3 DNA is TGTGCCAGCAGTTTAATTAAGTCGGGGGGCTCCTACAATGAGCAGTTCTTC. Residues: CASSLIKSGGSYNEQFF.

The chain is built from TRBV11-2 and TRBJ2-5; 13 bases fit TRBD2. V trimming: 6 bases; J trimming: 4 bases; junction bases outside the gene matches: 8. Germline values: CDR1 SGHAT, CDR2 FQNNGV. The CDR3 loop spans 16 amino acids. The chain's CDR3 is CASRLAGGQVGETQYF. CDR3 coding DNA: TGTGCCAGCAGACTAGCGGGGGGGCAAGTTGGAGAGACCCAGTACTTC.

V gene TRBV6-6 combines with J gene TRBJ1-1, with 7 bases that match TRBD1. Germline loops: CDR1 MNHNY, CDR2 SVGAGI (reference sequence). The junction had 3 bases not matched to a gene; V was cut back by 4 bases and J by 4 bases. The CDR3 consists of 13 residues. Here the CDR3 DNA reads TGTGCCAGCAGTTTAAGACAGGGCACTGAAGCTTTCTTT. As protein: CASSLRQGTEAFF.

V usage is TRBV7-8 and J usage is TRBJ1-2; 8 nucleotides align to TRBD1. V was pared by 1 base and J by 2 bases, with 12 bases of the junction left unmatched. Germline V gene sequence: CDR1 SGHVS, CDR2 FQNEAQ. This CDR3 has 18 residues. CDR3 amino acids: CASSLVGTGPSPNYGYTF. CDR3 bases: TGTGCCAGCAGCTTAGTGGGGACAGGTCCTAGTCCGAACTATGGCTACACCTTC.

This clone was recorded only once. The gene calls are TRBV11-2 and TRBJ2-7; 9 positions agree with TRBD1. Germline CDR1 reads SGHAT; CDR2 reads FQNNGV. V lost 4 bases, J lost 11 bases, and 15 bases stayed unmatched. This CDR3 has 15 amino acids. The CDR3 region has the DNA TGTGCCAGCAGCTCGCCGAAGACAGGGGGGATGTTGGAGTACTTC. It encodes CASSSPKTGGMLEYF.

The genes are TRBV9 and TRBJ2-7; TRBD1 aligns across 7 bases. Germline CDR1 SGDLS, CDR2 YYNGEE. V lost 8 bases to trimming and J lost 2 bases; unmatched junction nucleotides: 1. There are 11 residues in the CDR3. The CDR3 coding sequence is TGTGCCAGTGGGACAGCCTACGAGCAGTACTTC. Translating it yields CASGTAYEQYF.

The V and J genes are TRBV10-3 and TRBJ1-4, with D unresolved. In germline, CDR1 is ENHRY, CDR2 SYGVKD. This CDR3 spans 15 amino acids. V gave up 4 bases and J gave up 1 base, with 10 bases separating them. The CDR3 DNA is TGTGCCATCAGTGCCTCCGTACAAACTAATGAAAAACTGTTTTTT. Amino acids: CAISASVQTNEKLFF.

This sequence joins TRBV7-9 and TRBJ2-7; TRBD1 matches 9 bases. Trimming cost V 6 bases and J 3 bases; bases outside gene matches: 6. Germline V CDR1 and CDR2: SEHNR, FQNEAQ (reference sequence). The CDR3 is made up of 14 amino acids. In nucleotides, the CDR3 is TGTGCCAGCAGAGCACAGGGGGCTAACTACGAGCAGTACTTC. Protein product: CASRAQGANYEQYF.

The chain employs TRBV5-1 and TRBJ2-5; tentative D call: TRBD2 (6 bases). CDR1 and CDR2 (germline): SGHRS, YFSETQ. The CDR3 spans 15 residues. Trimming took off 7 bases at V and 1 base at J, with 17 bases between the two ends. CDR3 residues: CASYDRAGPQETQYF. The CDR3 DNA is TGCGCCAGCTACGATCGGGCGGGACCCCAAGAGACCCAGTACTTC.

This clone has just one count. The chain employs TRBV7-9 and TRBJ1-1, with D possibly matching TRBD1 (5 bases). Trimming stripped 2 bases from V and 5 bases from J, with 15 bases between. Looked up from germline, CDR1 is SEHNR and CDR2 is FQNEAQ (reference sequence). The CDR3 is 15 residues long. The CDR3 is CASSLRVGTVTEAFF. For the CDR3, the DNA is TGTGCCAGCAGCTTAAGGGTCGGGACTGTTACTGAAGCTTTCTTT.

J is TRBJ2-5 and V is TRBV11-3; 8 bases are a match to TRBD2. The CDR3 consists of 13 residues. CDR1 is SGHNT and CDR2 is YENEEA in the germline V gene. The J segment lost 4 bases and the V segment lost 3 bases, leaving 1 base of the junction unmatched. This CDR3 is CASSFAGGETQYF. CDR3 DNA sequence: TGTGCCAGCAGCTTTGCGGGGGGAGAGACCCAGTACTTC.

The rearrangement joins TRBV2 to TRBJ2-2; 7 bases map to TRBD1. The CDR3 length is 14 residues. From germline, CDR1 is SNHLY and CDR2 FYNNEI. With 5 bases clipped from V and 4 bases from J, the junction kept 4 bases outside the gene matches. CDR3 region: CASSRTGVTGELFF. The CDR3 nucleotides read TGTGCCAGCAGTCGCACAGGGGTCACCGGGGAGCTGTTTTTT. Drawing the rest from reference TRBV2 and TRBJ2-2, the complete variable domain is EPEVTQTPSHQVTQMGQEVILRCVPISNHLYFYWYRQILGQKVEFLVSFYNNEISEKSEIFDDQFSVERPDGSNFTLKIRSTKLEDSAMYFCASSRTGVTGELFFGEGSRLTVL.

The rearrangement joins TRBV11-2 to TRBJ2-5; TRBD2 matches at 10 bases. This CDR3 has 14 residues. With V trimmed by 5 bases and J by 1 base, 1 base remained unmatched. Germline CDR1 is SGHAT and CDR2 is FQNNGV. The CDR3 DNA sequence: TGTGCCAGCAGCGCTAGCGGGGGCCAAGAGACCCAGTACTTC. Translation: CASSASGGQETQYF. Variable domain in full (rest from reference TRBV11-2 and TRBJ2-5): EAGVAQSPRYKIIEKRQSVAFWCNPISGHATLYWYQQILGQGPKLLIQFQNNGVVDDSQLPKDRFSAERLKGVDSTLKIQPAKLEDSAVYLCASSASGGQETQYFGPGTRLLVL.

In its sample, this clone was seen a few times. This chain joins TRBV7-9 and TRBJ1-5, with 8 nucleotides matching TRBD1. CDR3 size: 16 residues. Trimming cost V 4 bases and J 2 bases; bases outside gene matches: 7. The V gene's germline CDR1 is SEHNR and CDR2 FQNEAQ (reference sequence). The CDR3 DNA follows: TGTGCCAGCAGCTCCATGGGGACAGGCCGCAATCAGCCCCAGCATTTT. Encoded protein: CASSSMGTGRNQPQHF. The entire variable domain, with the rest obtained from reference TRBV7-9 and TRBJ1-5, is as follows: DTGVSQNPRHKITKRGQNVTFRCDPISEHNRLYWYRQTLGQGPEFLTYFQNEAQLEKSRLLSDRFSAERPKGSFSTLEIQRTEQGDSAMYLCASSSMGTGRNQPQHFGDGTRLSIL.

This chain joins TRBV7-2 and TRBJ2-7, with D tentatively TRBD1 (5 bases). Germline V CDR1 and CDR2: SGHTA, FQGNSA. V was pared by 2 bases and J by 1 base, with 18 bases between. This CDR3 has 17 amino acids. This chain's CDR3 is CASSLRPGQVLSYEQYF. The CDR3 nucleotides are TGTGCCAGCAGCTTAAGACCCGGACAAGTCCTTTCCTACGAGCAGTACTTC. Drawing the rest from reference TRBV7-2 and TRBJ2-7, the complete variable domain is GAGVSQSPSNKVTEKGKDVELRCDPISGHTALYWYRQSLGQGLEFLIYFQGNSAPDKSGLPSDRFSAERTGGSVSTLTIQRTQQEDSAVYLCASSLRPGQVLSYEQYFGPGTRLTVT.

The chain links TRBV6-5 to TRBJ2-1; no clear D gene. V was cut by 5 bases and J by 10 bases, with 12 bases left in between. CDR1 is MNHEY and CDR2 is SVGAGI in the germline V gene. The CDR3 is 12 residues long. The CDR3 region has the DNA TGTGCCAGCAGTACCATATCTGGCGAGCAGTTCTTC. Its protein is CASSTISGEQFF.

V is TRBV9 and J is TRBJ2-3; tentative D call: TRBD2 (6 bases). CDR3 size: 15 residues. Trimming stripped 4 bases from V and 4 bases from J, with 16 bases between. The germline CDR1 and CDR2 sequences are SGDLS and YYNGEE. Written as DNA, the CDR3 is TGTGCCAGCAGCCCCAACCGGGGAGGTTCAGATACGCAGTATTTT. Amino acids: CASSPNRGGSDTQYF.

The gene calls are TRBV9 and TRBJ2-3; weak D call: TRBD1 (6 bases). Between the trimmed V and J ends, which lost 2 bases and 7 bases, there was a span of 11 bases. The length of the CDR3 is 13 residues. Per the germline V gene, CDR1 is SGDLS and CDR2 is YYNGEE. CDR3 nucleotide sequence: TGTGCCAGCAGCGTGGCACAGGGTAATACGCAGTATTTT. This encodes CASSVAQGNTQYF.

The gene calls are TRBV4-1 and TRBJ2-1, with 8 bases fitting TRBD2. The CDR3 runs to 17 residues. With V trimmed by 4 bases and J by 8 bases, 16 bases remained unmatched. Looked up from germline, CDR1 is MGHRA and CDR2 is YSYEKL. The CDR3 nucleotides are TGCGCCAGCAGCCCCCACCAGGGACTAGTAGGAATCGATGAGCAGTTCTTC. Protein: CASSPHQGLVGIDEQFF.

The chain has TRBV10-3 and TRBJ2-2; TRBD2 agrees at 11 bases. The V gene's germline CDR1 is ENHRY and CDR2 SYGVKD. V lost 6 bases to trimming and J lost 3 bases; unmatched junction nucleotides: 6. The length of the CDR3 is 16 residues. This CDR3 reads CAIRDGTSGDTGELFF. The CDR3 DNA reads as TGTGCCATCAGGGATGGGACTAGCGGAGACACCGGGGAGCTGTTTTTT.

About this clone itself: Other DNA sequences in the sample encode the same CDR3. The V call is TRBV5-4, the J call TRBJ2-5; D is perhaps TRBD2 (5 bases). Trimming removed 0 bases at V and 1 base at J, with 10 bases between. The CDR3 contains 15 residues. In germline, CDR1 is SGHNT, CDR2 YYREEE (reference sequence). The CDR3 coding sequence is TGTGCCAGCAGCTTGGGTATGGGGAGCCAAGAGACCCAGTACTTC. Translation gives CASSLGMGSQETQYF.

The chain joins TRBV4-2 to TRBJ2-3; unclear D gene. This CDR3 is built from 13 residues. The V gene lost 4 bases and the J gene lost 4 bases, with 9 bases spanning the gap. From germline, CDR1 is LGHNA and CDR2 YNFKEQ. CDR3 in amino acids: CASSPLGPDTQYF. The CDR3 DNA reads TGTGCCAGCAGCCCCCTAGGCCCAGATACGCAGTATTTT.

Here the CDR3 reads CSASSVYNSPLHF. The CDR3 bases are TGCAGTGCTAGTTCCGTTTATAATTCACCCCTCCACTTT. The chain couples TRBV20-1 to TRBJ1-6, with D hard to call. Germline V gives CDR1 DFQATT, CDR2 SNEGSKA (reference sequence). This CDR3 spans 13 amino acids. V lost 3 bases to trimming and J lost 4 bases, with 7 bases between them.

The V call is TRBV15, the J call TRBJ2-2, with D maybe TRBD2 (5 bases). The germline gives CDR1 LNHNV, CDR2 YYDKDF (reference sequence). V was clipped by 8 bases and J by 1 base, with 14 bases between them. This CDR3 is built from 15 residues. CDR3 in amino acids: CATRRGGLNTGELFF. For the CDR3, the DNA is TGTGCCACCCGTCGAGGCGGGTTGAACACCGGGGAGCTGTTTTTT.

The table lists this clone with a few counts. This rearrangement joins TRBV7-9 to TRBJ2-1; TRBD2 aligns across 14 bases. The trim removed 5 bases at V and 1 base at J, leaving 7 bases unmatched. The CDR3 totals 18 residues. Germline V gene data show CDR1 as SEHNR and CDR2 as FQNEAQ (reference sequence). The CDR3 DNA reads TGTGCCAGCAGCCCAGGGACTAGCGGGGGTTATTCCTACAATGAGCAGTTCTTC. Encoded protein: CASSPGTSGGYSYNEQFF.

V is TRBV14 and J is TRBJ2-7, with TRBD2 matching over 12 bases. Per the germline V gene, CDR1 is SGHDN and CDR2 is FVKESK. This CDR3 has 16 residues. J lost 2 bases, V lost 4 bases, and 6 bases had no gene match. The CDR3 sequence: CASSRRLAGAPYEQYF. The CDR3, as DNA: TGTGCCAGCAGCCGAAGACTAGCGGGGGCCCCCTACGAGCAGTACTTC.

This sequence joins TRBV7-8 and TRBJ2-5, with D perhaps matching TRBD2 (7 bases). The CDR3 spans 15 residues. Germline loops: CDR1 SGHVS, CDR2 FQNEAQ. Trimming took 2 bases from V and 5 from J, leaving 15 bases between them. This CDR3 is CASSLRGGALETQYF. CDR3 sequence (DNA): TGTGCCAGCAGCTTAAGAGGGGGGGCCTTGGAGACCCAGTACTTC.